The 9 T cell receptor beta chains given below trace back to one sample, sequenced in a study of PD-1 blockade in classical Hodgkin lymphoma. The patients all showed relapse after autologous stem cell transplantation, while their brentuximab vedotin exposure varied. Magnetic negative selection was used to purify CD4+ T cells from thawed PBMCs. The table came from immunoSEQ multiplex PCR; TCRdb's copy has only in-frame clones and leaves some out. Here the sample spans 30,000 to 35,000 clones, about nine tenths being singletons. This material consisted of CD4+ T cells from blood, taken at baseline. These receptors all come from a human donor with classical Hodgkin lymphoma.

V usage is TRBV5-1 and J usage is TRBJ1-1; D is possibly TRBD1 (5 bases). With 2 bases removed from V and 1 base from J, the gap between germline ends came to 12 bases. The CDR3 extends over 15 amino acids. Germline V gives CDR1 SGHRS, CDR2 YFSETQ. CDR3 DNA sequence: TGCGCCAGCAGCTTAGCCGGGACGGCGAACACTGAAGCTTTCTTT. It yields the protein CASSLAGTANTEAFF.

This clone was counted a single time. The rearrangement links TRBV6-1 to TRBJ1-5, with unresolved D. The germline V gene has CDR1 MNHNS and CDR2 SASEGT. The germline V and J ends were trimmed by 1 base and 4 bases, with 5 bases remaining between them. The CDR3 runs 13 residues. Here the CDR3 DNA reads TGTGCCAGCAGTGAAGGTCAGAATCAGCCCCAGCATTTT. This gives the protein CASSEGQNQPQHF.

This clone appeared a single time. The V call is TRBV28, the J call TRBJ2-1, with TRBD2 matching over 9 bases. There are 15 residues in the CDR3. Trimming removed 7 bases from V and 0 bases from J; junction bases left unmatched: 4. Per germline, CDR1 MDHEN and CDR2 SYDVKM. CDR3 nucleotides: TGTGCCAGCACCGGGACTAGCAGCTCCTACAATGAGCAGTTCTTC. It specifies CASTGTSSSYNEQFF.

This chain uses TRBV28 with TRBJ1-2; D not certain. The CDR3 is made up of 14 amino acids. From germline, CDR1 is MDHEN and CDR2 SYDVKM. The ends were cut back, 9 bases at V and 6 bases at J, with 20 bases in the middle. The CDR3 spells CASHGVVGSNGYTF. The DNA for the CDR3 is TGTGCCAGTCATGGTGTAGTGGGTTCTAATGGCTACACCTTC.

Comment on this clone: Other DNA sequences in this sample translate to the same CDR3. This CDR3 reads CASSPRGPDTQYF. The CDR3 region has the DNA TGTGCCAGCAGCCCCCGGGGCCCAGATACGCAGTATTTT. The chain carries TRBV7-9 and TRBJ2-3; D may match TRBD1 or TRBD2 (5 bases each). Germline CDR1 and CDR2: SEHNR and FQNEAQ (reference sequence). This CDR3 is 13 amino acids long. With 5 bases removed from V and 4 bases from J, the gap between germline ends came to 10 bases.

This clone was counted once. The V gene is TRBV19, the J gene TRBJ2-7; D remains unclear. The CDR3 runs 14 residues. Germline values: CDR1 LNHDA, CDR2 SQIVND (reference sequence). Trimming stripped 6 bases from V and 3 bases from J, with 15 bases between. CDR3 amino acids: CASSPRAESYEQYF. The CDR3 DNA reads TGTGCCAGTAGCCCAAGGGCTGAGAGCTACGAGCAGTACTTC.

This rearrangement joins TRBV6-4 to TRBJ2-2, with 7 positions matching TRBD2. This CDR3 comprises 14 residues. Germline V lookup: CDR1 MRHNA, CDR2 SNTAGT. V shed 8 bases, J shed 6 bases, and the junction held 9 bases outside the gene matches. The CDR3 DNA follows: TGTGCCAGCGTTAGCGGGCCTGTCGCCGGGGAGCTGTTTTTT. Protein: CASVSGPVAGELFF.

The genes are TRBV6-4 and TRBJ2-1; TRBD1 agrees at 9 bases. Germline trimming cut 6 bases from V and 4 bases from J; bases unmatched to any gene: 4. Germline V gene sequence: CDR1 MRHNA, CDR2 SNTAGT. The CDR3 totals 14 residues. CDR3 DNA sequence: TGTGCCAGCAGGCCGGGACAGGGATACAATGAGCAGTTCTTC. It yields the protein CASRPGQGYNEQFF.

The genes are TRBV27 and TRBJ1-5; 7 bases fit TRBD1. There are 12 residues in the CDR3. V gave up 8 bases and J gave up 4 bases; unmatched junction bases: 2. The germline V gene has CDR1 MNHEY and CDR2 SMNVEV (reference sequence). The CDR3 nucleotides are TGTGCCAGCTCGACAGGGAATCAGCCCCAGCATTTT. Amino acids: CASSTGNQPQHF.